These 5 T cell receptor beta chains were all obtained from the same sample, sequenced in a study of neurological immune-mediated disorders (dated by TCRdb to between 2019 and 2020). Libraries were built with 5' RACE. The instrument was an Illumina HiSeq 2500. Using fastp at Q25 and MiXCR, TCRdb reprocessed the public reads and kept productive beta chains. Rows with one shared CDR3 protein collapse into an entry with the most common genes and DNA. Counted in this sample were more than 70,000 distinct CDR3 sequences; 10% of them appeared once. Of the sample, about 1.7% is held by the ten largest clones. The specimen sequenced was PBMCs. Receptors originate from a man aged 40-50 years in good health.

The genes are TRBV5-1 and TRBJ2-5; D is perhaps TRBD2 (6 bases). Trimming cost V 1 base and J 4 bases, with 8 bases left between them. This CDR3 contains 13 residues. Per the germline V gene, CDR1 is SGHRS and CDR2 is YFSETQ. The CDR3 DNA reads TGCGCCAGCAGCTTGATGGGAGGAGAGACCCAGTACTTC. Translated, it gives CASSLMGGETQYF.

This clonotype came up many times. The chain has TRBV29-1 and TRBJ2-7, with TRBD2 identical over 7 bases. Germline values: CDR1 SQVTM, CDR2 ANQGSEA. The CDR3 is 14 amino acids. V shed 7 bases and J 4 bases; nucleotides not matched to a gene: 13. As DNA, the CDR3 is TGCAGCGCAAGGACTAGTGAAAATACTTACGAGCAGTACTTC. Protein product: CSARTSENTYEQYF.

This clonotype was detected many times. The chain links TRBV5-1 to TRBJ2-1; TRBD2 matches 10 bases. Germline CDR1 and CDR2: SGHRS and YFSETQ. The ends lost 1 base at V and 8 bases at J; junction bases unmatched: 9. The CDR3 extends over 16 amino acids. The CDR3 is CASSLLGASGRHEQFF. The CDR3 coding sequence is TGCGCCAGCAGCTTGTTGGGGGCTAGCGGGAGACATGAGCAGTTCTTC.

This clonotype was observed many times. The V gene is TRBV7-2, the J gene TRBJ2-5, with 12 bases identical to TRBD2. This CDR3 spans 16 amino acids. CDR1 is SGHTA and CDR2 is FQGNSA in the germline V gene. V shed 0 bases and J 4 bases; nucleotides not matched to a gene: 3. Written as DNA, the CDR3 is TGTGCCAGCAGCTTAGCGCTAGCGGGAGGGGGAGAGACCCAGTACTTC. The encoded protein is CASSLALAGGGETQYF.

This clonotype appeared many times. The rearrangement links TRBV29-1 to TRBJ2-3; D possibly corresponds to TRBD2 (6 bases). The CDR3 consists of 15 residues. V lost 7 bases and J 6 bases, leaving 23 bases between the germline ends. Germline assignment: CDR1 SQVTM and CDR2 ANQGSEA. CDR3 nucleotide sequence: TGCAGCGCCGCGGGGTTGCCCCGGGCGGCGGATACGCAGTATTTT. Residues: CSAAGLPRAADTQYF.